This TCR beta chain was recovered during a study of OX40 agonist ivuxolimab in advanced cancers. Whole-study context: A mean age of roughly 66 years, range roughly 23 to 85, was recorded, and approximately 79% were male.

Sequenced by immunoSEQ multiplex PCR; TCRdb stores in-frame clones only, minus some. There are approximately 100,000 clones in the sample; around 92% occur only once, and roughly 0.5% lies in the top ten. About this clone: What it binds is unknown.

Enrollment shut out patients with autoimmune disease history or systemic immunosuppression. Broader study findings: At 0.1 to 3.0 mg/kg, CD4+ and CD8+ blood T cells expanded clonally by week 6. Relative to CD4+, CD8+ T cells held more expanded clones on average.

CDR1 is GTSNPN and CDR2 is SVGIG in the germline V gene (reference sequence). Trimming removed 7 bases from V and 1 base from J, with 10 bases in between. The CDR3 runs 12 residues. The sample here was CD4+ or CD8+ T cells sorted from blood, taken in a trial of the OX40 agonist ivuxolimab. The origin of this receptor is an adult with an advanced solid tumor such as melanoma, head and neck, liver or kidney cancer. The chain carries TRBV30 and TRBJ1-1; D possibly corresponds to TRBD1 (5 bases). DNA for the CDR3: TGTGCCTCCGTCGGGGGGAACACTGAAGCTTTCTTT. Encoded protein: CASVGGNTEAFF.